The text below deals with one TCR beta chain. The germline V and J ends were trimmed by 2 bases and 1 base, with 12 bases remaining between them. Germline CDR1 SNHLY, CDR2 FYNNEI. The CDR3 has 15 amino acids. Data came from immunoSEQ multiplex PCR; TCRdb stores just in-frame clones and leaves some out. The repertoire holds tens of thousands of clones, 85% to 90% seen once, with about 40% in the top ten. This entry belongs to a study of control samples from healthy donors and cancer patients. The source of this sequence is a man aged 45-60 years with head and neck cancer. This chain connects TRBV2 to TRBJ2-7; possibly TRBD1 for D (5 bases). Sequencing input: PBMCs. The CDR3 reads CASSEMTATSYEQYF. CDR3 in DNA: TGTGCCAGCAGTGAAATGACAGCGACTTCCTACGAGCAGTACTTC.